Each of the 28 T cell receptor beta chains below was sequenced from the same sample in a study of blood T cell repertoires in COVID-19. Method: immunoSEQ multiplex PCR; TCRdb's copy keeps in-frame clones and lacks some. The sample carries about 280,000 clones, approximately 90% recorded once. The specimen sequenced was PBMCs or T cells enriched from blood (not recorded which). These receptors came from a woman in her 40s who had recovered from COVID-19.

The chain uses TRBV4-2 and TRBJ2-1; 8 positions match TRBD2. V lost 0 bases to trimming and J lost 6 bases; unmatched junction nucleotides: 4. The CDR3 is 15 residues long. The germline gives CDR1 LGHNA, CDR2 YNFKEQ. The CDR3 nucleotides are TGTGCCAGCAGCCAAGAGCAGCGGGAGTTCAATGAGCAGTTCTTC. Its translation: CASSQEQREFNEQFF.

V and J are TRBV28 and TRBJ1-4; D gene unclear. CDR1 and CDR2 from the germline V gene are MDHEN and SYDVKM. The CDR3 is 13 residues long. Trimming shortened V by 3 bases and J by 8 bases, and 10 bases separated the two germline ends. The CDR3 DNA is TGTGCCAGCAGTTTCAACAGTGAGGAAAAACTGTTTTTT. The encoded protein is CASSFNSEEKLFF.

J is TRBJ1-2 and V is TRBV7-9; no clear D gene. This CDR3 is 15 amino acids long. Trimming removed 4 bases at V and 5 bases at J, with 17 bases between. Per germline, CDR1 SEHNR and CDR2 FQNEAQ (reference sequence). The CDR3 sequence is CASSSAGGGPYGYTF. CDR3 DNA: TGTGCCAGCAGCTCGGCCGGAGGTGGGCCGTATGGCTACACCTTC.

This rearrangement joins TRBV12-3 or TRBV12-4 to TRBJ2-7; 7 bases align to TRBD1. The CDR3 is made up of 13 amino acids. V was clipped by 5 bases and J by 2 bases; unmatched bases: 3. The CDR3 region is CASSVGTAYEQYF. As DNA, the CDR3 is TGTGCCAGCAGTGTCGGGACAGCCTACGAGCAGTACTTC.

J is TRBJ2-7 and V is TRBV28; 10 nucleotides line up with TRBD1. The CDR3 contains 15 residues. CDR1 is MDHEN and CDR2 is SYDVKM in the germline V gene. V was pared by 9 bases and J by 4 bases, with 12 bases of the junction left unmatched. The CDR3 DNA sequence: TGTGCCAGTACCGCCCGGGACAGGGGTCTGTACGAGCAGTACTTC. The encoded protein is CASTARDRGLYEQYF.

The CDR3: CATSLGGQGKETQYF. The CDR3 nucleotides are TGTGCCACCAGTTTAGGGGGACAGGGTAAGGAGACCCAGTACTTC. This sequence joins TRBV24-1 and TRBJ2-5; 9 nucleotides align to TRBD1. The CDR3 is made up of 15 amino acids. V lost 6 bases and J lost 5; bases outside the gene matches: 9. Germline assignment: CDR1 KGHDR and CDR2 SFDVKD.

The rearrangement uses TRBV28 and TRBJ1-6; TRBD1 matches at 8 bases. The CDR3 runs to 14 residues. J lost 10 bases, V lost 5 bases, and 7 bases had no gene match. Germline lookup yields CDR1 MDHEN and CDR2 SYDVKM. The CDR3 DNA is TGTGCCAGCAGTCGGACAGGGCTCGCGTCACCCCTCCACTTT. Its translation: CASSRTGLASPLHF.

The chain has TRBV7-6 and TRBJ1-2, with 8 nucleotides matching TRBD1. Germline V gene data show CDR1 as SGHVS and CDR2 as FNYEAQ. J lost 5 bases, V lost 3 bases, and 17 bases had no gene match. The CDR3 has 18 amino acids. The CDR3 reads CASSFAPQGAGGGYGYTF. DNA of the CDR3: TGTGCCAGCAGCTTTGCGCCCCAGGGGGCGGGTGGTGGATATGGCTACACCTTC.

The chain carries TRBV3-1 (or the pseudogene TRBV3-2) and TRBJ1-1; the D gene is possibly TRBD1 (5 bases). CDR3 size: 11 residues. The germline CDR1 and CDR2 sequences are LGHDT and YNNKEL (reference sequence). The germline V and J ends were trimmed by 7 bases and 4 bases, with 7 bases remaining between them. In DNA form, the CDR3 reads TGTGCCAGCAAAAGGGGCACTGAAGCTTTCTTT. It is translated as CASKRGTEAFF.

This chain links TRBV4-1 with TRBJ1-2, with TRBD1 matching 7 bases. V shed 0 bases and J 4 bases; nucleotides not matched to a gene: 8. Germline assignment: CDR1 MGHRA and CDR2 YSYEKL. The CDR3 extends over 16 amino acids. The chain's CDR3 is CASSQDRGQILYGYTF. The CDR3 DNA sequence: TGCGCCAGCAGCCAAGATAGGGGACAGATTCTCTATGGCTACACCTTC.

This rearrangement joins TRBV19 to TRBJ1-2; D remains ambiguous. Germline-derived CDR1 and CDR2 are LNHDA and SQIVND (reference sequence). The ends were cut back, 5 bases at V and 0 bases at J, with 16 bases in the middle. The CDR3 loop spans 16 amino acids. CDR3 sequence reads: CASSPNTAPANYGYTF. The DNA of the CDR3 is TGTGCCAGTAGTCCGAACACAGCTCCAGCTAACTATGGCTACACCTTC.

The rearrangement uses TRBV28 and TRBJ2-5; 8 bases line up with TRBD2. The CDR3 is 12 residues long. The V gene end was trimmed by 8 bases and the J gene end by 5 bases; junction bases not matched to a gene: 4. CDR1 and CDR2 from the germline V gene are MDHEN and SYDVKM. In nucleotides, the CDR3 is TGTGCCAGCCATCCGGGGGGGGAGACCCAGTACTTC. This translates into CASHPGGETQYF.

The chain uses TRBV6-5 and TRBJ2-3, with TRBD2 as a possible D gene (5 bases). The CDR3 contains 11 residues. V dropped 6 bases and J dropped 10 bases, with 11 bases sitting between them. Germline assignment: CDR1 MNHEY and CDR2 SVGAGI. CDR3 coding DNA: TGTGCCAGCAGGAGCATGAGGGCGCAGTATTTT. Its protein is CASRSMRAQYF.

The gene calls are TRBV7-6 and TRBJ1-5; TRBD1 agrees at 8 bases. CDR3 size: 16 residues. Germline assignment: CDR1 SGHVS and CDR2 FNYEAQ. The J segment lost 0 bases and the V segment lost 5 bases, leaving 6 bases of the junction unmatched. In DNA form, the CDR3 reads TGTGCCAGCAGCCTTTTGACAGGGGATAGCAATCAGCCCCAGCATTTT. This gives the protein CASSLLTGDSNQPQHF.

The rearrangement uses TRBV12-3 or TRBV12-4 and TRBJ1-1; no reliable D call. CDR3 length: 13 amino acids. Between the trimmed V and J ends, which lost 6 bases and 5 bases, there was a span of 13 bases. The CDR3 DNA follows: TGTGCCAGCAGACTCACGGGAAAAACTGAAGCTTTCTTT. Its protein product is CASRLTGKTEAFF.

This chain links TRBV11-2 with TRBJ2-7; TRBD2 matches at 13 bases. The CDR3 sequence is 17 residues long. Germline CDR1 is SGHAT and CDR2 is FQNNGV. V gave up 7 bases and J gave up 0 bases; unmatched junction bases: 9. CDR3: CASTTGTSGNSSYEQYF. The CDR3 DNA reads as TGTGCCAGCACCACTGGGACTAGCGGGAATAGCTCCTACGAGCAGTACTTC.

The V and J genes are TRBV2 and TRBJ2-7; a possible D gene is TRBD1 (5 bases). Germline lookup yields CDR1 SNHLY and CDR2 FYNNEI. V lost 8 bases and J lost 1, with 12 bases in between. This CDR3 region has 13 residues. Here the CDR3 reads CASQTATSYEQYF. As DNA, the CDR3 is TGTGCCAGCCAGACAGCCACTTCCTACGAGCAGTACTTC.

This rearrangement joins TRBV7-2 to TRBJ2-1; D unclear. CDR1 is SGHTA, CDR2 FQGNSA, per germline. This CDR3 spans 12 amino acids. The V end was cut by 5 bases, the J end by 10 bases, with 12 bases between. The CDR3 DNA reads TGTGCCAGCAGCCGAGCTTTTCTCGAGCAGTTCTTC. Translation gives CASSRAFLEQFF. Full variable domain (outside the CDR3, taken from reference TRBV7-2 and TRBJ2-1): GAGVSQSPSNKVTEKGKDVELRCDPISGHTALYWYRQSLGQGLEFLIYFQGNSAPDKSGLPSDRFSAERTGGSVSTLTIQRTQQEDSAVYLCASSRAFLEQFFGPGTRLTVL.

This clone was observed a single time. The V and J genes are TRBV12-5 and TRBJ2-2; D gene uncertain. Trimming took 5 bases from V and 8 from J, leaving 12 bases between them. Germline V gene lookup returns CDR1 LGHNT and CDR2 FRNRAP. The CDR3 totals 13 residues. Written as DNA, the CDR3 is TGTGCTAGTGGTAAGAGCCCGACTGGGGAGCTGTTTTTT. Encoded protein: CASGKSPTGELFF.

The J gene is TRBJ1-6, the V gene TRBV27; possible D gene TRBD1, 6 bases. The V end was cut by 6 bases, the J end by 7 bases, with 13 bases between. The germline CDR1 and CDR2 sequences are MNHEY and SMNVEV (reference sequence). The CDR3 length is 14 residues. The CDR3 here is CASSQGPGNSPLHF. For the CDR3, the DNA is TGTGCCAGCAGCCAGGGGCCAGGGAATTCACCCCTCCACTTT.

The chain has TRBV7-9 and TRBJ2-1; 7 positions agree with TRBD2. The length of the CDR3 is 15 residues. The junction had 9 bases not matched to a gene; V was cut back by 4 bases and J by 6 bases. CDR1 and CDR2 (germline): SEHNR, FQNEAQ (reference sequence). DNA of the CDR3: TGTGCCAGCAGCTCAGTGGCGCGGGAGATCAATGAGCAGTTCTTC. It translates to CASSSVAREINEQFF.

This chain uses TRBV3-1 (or the pseudogene TRBV3-2) with TRBJ2-7, with D tentatively TRBD1 (6 bases). Germline-derived CDR1 and CDR2 are LGHDT and YNNKEL (reference sequence). V lost 1 base and J 3 bases, leaving 10 bases between the germline ends. This CDR3 contains 14 residues. The CDR3 reads CASSQGRQVYEQYF. The CDR3 region has the DNA TGTGCCAGCAGCCAAGGAAGACAGGTCTACGAGCAGTACTTC.

The sample holds a few counts of this clone. The V and J genes are TRBV2 and TRBJ1-5; 12 positions agree with TRBD1. Per germline, CDR1 SNHLY and CDR2 FYNNEI. Losses at the gene ends were 7 bases for V and 11 bases for J; bases not matched to a gene: 12. The CDR3 contains 15 residues. The CDR3 bases are TGTGCCAGCACCCCGGGACAGGGGGCCTATCGAGCCCAGCATTTT. Protein sequence: CASTPGQGAYRAQHF.

This clone was observed once. This sequence joins TRBV20-1 and TRBJ1-3; D gene uncertain. In germline, CDR1 is DFQATT, CDR2 SNEGSKA (reference sequence). The CDR3 totals 13 residues. The V end was cut by 3 bases, the J end by 1 base, with 7 bases between. The CDR3 region is CSASAGSGNTIYF. CDR3 nucleotides: TGCAGTGCTAGTGCGGGATCTGGAAACACCATATATTTT.

This clone has only one observation. This sequence joins TRBV24-1 and TRBJ1-1, with TRBD1 matching 7 bases. V gave up 12 bases and J gave up 1 base; unmatched junction bases: 7. Germline-derived CDR1 and CDR2 are KGHDR and SFDVKD. This CDR3 has 13 amino acids. CDR3 amino acids: CAATGVGNTEAFF. The DNA of the CDR3 is TGTGCCGCCACAGGGGTGGGGAACACTGAAGCTTTCTTT.

V usage is TRBV20-1 and J usage is TRBJ2-1, with D perhaps TRBD1 (6 bases). The germline V and J ends were trimmed by 3 bases and 3 bases, with 12 bases remaining between them. Germline CDR1 reads DFQATT; CDR2 reads SNEGSKA (reference sequence). The CDR3 sequence is 14 residues long. The DNA for the CDR3 is TGCAGTGCTAGTTACAGGGACGGCTACAATGAGCAGTTCTTC. As protein: CSASYRDGYNEQFF.

V gene TRBV5-4 combines with J gene TRBJ2-5; D remains ambiguous. The V end was cut by 1 base, the J end by 5 bases, with 15 bases between. The CDR3 is 15 residues long. Germline loops: CDR1 SGHNT, CDR2 YYREEE (reference sequence). CDR3 bases: TGTGCCAGCAGCTTGCTGAATGACCCGGAGGAGACCCAGTACTTC. Protein sequence: CASSLLNDPEETQYF.

V usage is TRBV21-1 and J usage is TRBJ1-5; TRBD1 is the table's D call and was not checked against the DNA. TRBV21-1 is termed a pseudogene. CDR3 length: 18 residues. CDR3 nucleotides: TGTGCCAGCAGCAAAGGGGTAAGTGGGACAGGGCAGTATCAGCCCCAGCATTTT. This encodes CASSKGVSGTGQYQPQHF.